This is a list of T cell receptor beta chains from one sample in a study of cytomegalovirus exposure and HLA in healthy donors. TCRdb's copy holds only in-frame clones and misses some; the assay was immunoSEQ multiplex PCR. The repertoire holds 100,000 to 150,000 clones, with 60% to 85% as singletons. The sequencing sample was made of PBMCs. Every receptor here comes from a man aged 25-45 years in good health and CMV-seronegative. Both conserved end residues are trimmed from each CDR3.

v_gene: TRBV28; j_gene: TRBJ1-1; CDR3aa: ASSLGSNRDAF
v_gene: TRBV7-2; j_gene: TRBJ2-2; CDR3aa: ASSLGLYTGELF
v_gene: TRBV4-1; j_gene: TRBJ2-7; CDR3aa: ASSQDGGGREQY
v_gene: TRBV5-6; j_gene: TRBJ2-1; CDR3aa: ASSLQRGSSYNEQF
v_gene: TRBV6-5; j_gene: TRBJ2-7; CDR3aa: ASRTREPYEQY
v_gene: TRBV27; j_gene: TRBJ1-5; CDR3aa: ASSPGTLGNQPQH
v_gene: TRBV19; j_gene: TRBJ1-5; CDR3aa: ASDGGWIDSNQPQH
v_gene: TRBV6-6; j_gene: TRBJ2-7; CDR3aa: ASSYGRGGVSYEQY
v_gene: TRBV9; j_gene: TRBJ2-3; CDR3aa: ASSVEAGGITDTQY
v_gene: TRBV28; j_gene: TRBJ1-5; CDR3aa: ASSSKLRDRGASNQPQH
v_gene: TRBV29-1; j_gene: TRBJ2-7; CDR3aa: SVESALRPYEQY